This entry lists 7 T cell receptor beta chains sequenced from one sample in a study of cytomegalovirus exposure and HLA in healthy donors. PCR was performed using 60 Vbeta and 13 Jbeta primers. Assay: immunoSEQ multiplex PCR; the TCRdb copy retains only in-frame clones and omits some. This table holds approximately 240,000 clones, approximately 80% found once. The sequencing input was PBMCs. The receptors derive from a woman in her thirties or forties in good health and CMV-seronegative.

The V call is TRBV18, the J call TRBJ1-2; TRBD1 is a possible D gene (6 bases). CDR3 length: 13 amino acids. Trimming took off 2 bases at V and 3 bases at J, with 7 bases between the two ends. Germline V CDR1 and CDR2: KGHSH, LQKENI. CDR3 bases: TGTGCCAGCTCACCAGGACAGCACTATGGCTACACCTTC. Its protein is CASSPGQHYGYTF.

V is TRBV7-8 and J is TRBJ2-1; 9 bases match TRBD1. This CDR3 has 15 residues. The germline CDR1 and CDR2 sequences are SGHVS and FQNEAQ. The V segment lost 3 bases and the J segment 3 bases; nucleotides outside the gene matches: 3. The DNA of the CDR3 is TGTGCCAGCAGCTTGGACAGGGGCGGCTACAATGAGCAGTTCTTC. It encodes CASSLDRGGYNEQFF.

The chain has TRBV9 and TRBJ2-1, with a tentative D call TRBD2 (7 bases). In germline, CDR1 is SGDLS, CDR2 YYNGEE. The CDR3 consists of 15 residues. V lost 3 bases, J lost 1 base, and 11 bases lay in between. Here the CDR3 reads CASSAGGQSYNEQFF. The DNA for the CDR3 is TGTGCCAGCAGCGCCGGGGGGCAATCCTACAATGAGCAGTTCTTC.

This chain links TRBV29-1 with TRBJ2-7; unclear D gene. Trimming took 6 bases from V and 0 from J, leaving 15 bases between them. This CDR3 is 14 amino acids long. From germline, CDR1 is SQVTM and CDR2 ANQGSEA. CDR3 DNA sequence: TGCAGCGTCCAAGGAGTGCTGAGCTCCTACGAGCAGTACTTC. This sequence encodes CSVQGVLSSYEQYF.

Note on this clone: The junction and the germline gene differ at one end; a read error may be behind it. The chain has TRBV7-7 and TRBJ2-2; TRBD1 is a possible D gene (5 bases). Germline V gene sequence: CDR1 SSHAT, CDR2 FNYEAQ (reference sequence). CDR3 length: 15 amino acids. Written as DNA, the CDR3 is TGTGCTAGCAGCTCCCGGACAAAGAACACCGGGGAGCTGTTTTTT. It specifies CASSSRTKNTGELFF.

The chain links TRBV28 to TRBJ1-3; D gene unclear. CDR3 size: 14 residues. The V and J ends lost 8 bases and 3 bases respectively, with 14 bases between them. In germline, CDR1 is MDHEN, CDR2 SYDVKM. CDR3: CASQNEAVGNTIYF. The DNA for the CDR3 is TGTGCCAGCCAAAACGAGGCCGTTGGAAACACCATATATTTT.

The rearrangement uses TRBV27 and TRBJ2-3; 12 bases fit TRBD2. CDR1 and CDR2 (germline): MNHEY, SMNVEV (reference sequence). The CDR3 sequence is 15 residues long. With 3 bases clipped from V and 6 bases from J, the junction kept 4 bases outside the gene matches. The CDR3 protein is CASSFLAGGHDTQYF. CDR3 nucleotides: TGTGCCAGCAGTTTCCTAGCGGGGGGGCACGATACGCAGTATTTT.